These T cell receptor beta chains were read from a single sample in a study of CD8 T cells in Susac syndrome. MiXCR, run by TCRdb on the immunoSEQ multiplex PCR reads, gives a single entry per CDR3 protein. The data hold around 200,000 distinct CDR3 sequences, with about 95% observed a single time. The sequenced material came from CD4+ T cells from PBMCs. The receptors here all came from a human donor with multiple sclerosis. CDR3s include the opening cysteine and the closing phenylalanine or tryptophan. D genes are given only for firm matches. Clone size is shown for a subset of rows, as once, few, many or a class of expanded clone.

d_call clone_size j_call v_call cdr3_length cdr3_nt cdr3_aa
TRBD1 NA TRBJ1-4 TRBV15 16 TGTGCCACCAGCAGAGCCGGGACAGGGGGCTCTGAAAAACTGTTTTTT CATSRAGTGGSEKLFF
TRBD2 NA TRBJ2-4 TRBV25-1 12 TGTGCCAGCACTCCGGGACTAGGCATTCAGTACTTC CASTPGLGIQYF
TRBD2 NA TRBJ2-3 TRBV18 20 TGTGCCAGCTCACCACGGAGCCGGCGGGGGAAGAGCGCTAGCACAGATACGCAGTATTTT CASSPRSRRGKSASTDTQYF
NA NA TRBJ2-1 TRBV11-2 11 TGTGCCAGCAGATTGCTCAATGAGCAGTTCTTC CASRLLNEQFF
NA once TRBJ1-1 TRBV29-1 13 TGCAGCGTTGCGCAATCGATAAACACTGAAGCTTTCTTT CSVAQSINTEAFF
NA NA TRBJ2-1 TRBV20-1 12 TGCAGTGGAGCCTACTCCTACAATGAGCAGTTCTTC CSGAYSYNEQFF
TRBD1 NA TRBJ1-2 TRBV5-6 16 TGTGCCAGCAGCCCCACAGGGGGCGACCCTAACTATGGCTACACCTTC CASSPTGGDPNYGYTF
TRBD2 NA TRBJ2-1 TRBV5-1 15 TGCGCCAGCAGCGTTAGCGGGAGCTCCTACAATGAGCAGTTCTTC CASSVSGSSYNEQFF
NA NA TRBJ1-1 TRBV11-1 14 TGTGCCAGCAGCCGACAGCGTATGAACACTGAAGCTTTCTTT CASSRQRMNTEAFF
TRBD1 NA TRBJ1-1 TRBV7-9 16 TGTGCCAGCAGCTTAGCGAGACAGGGATGGAAGACTGAAGCTTTCTTT CASSLARQGWKTEAFF
TRBD2 NA TRBJ2-2 TRBV9 17 TGTGCCAGCAGCGTAGATCGGGGCGGGGGAGGTACCGGGGAGCTGTTTTTT CASSVDRGGGGTGELFF
NA NA TRBJ2-1 TRBV5-4 13 TGTGCCAGCAGCTTGGATTACGACGGGGAGCAGTTCTTC CASSLDYDGEQFF
NA NA TRBJ2-1 TRBV13 15 TGTGCCAGCAGCTTCAAGGCCGGGTCTCACAATGAGCAGTTCTTC CASSFKAGSHNEQFF
TRBD1 NA TRBJ1-1 TRBV5-4 13 TGTGCCAGCATCGGACAGGTTGGCACTGAAGCTTTCTTT CASIGQVGTEAFF
NA NA TRBJ1-1 TRBV12-3/TRBV12-4 14 TGTGCCAGCAGTTTTGTTCCGCGTAGCACTGAAGCTTTCTTT CASSFVPRSTEAFF
NA once TRBJ1-1 TRBV20-1 15 TGCAGTGCTAAATTGATTGGACACCAGAACACTGAAGCTTTCTTT CSAKLIGHQNTEAFF
NA NA TRBJ1-1 TRBV29-1 13 TGCAGCGTTGGGGCAGGGGAGAACACTGAAGCTTTCTTT CSVGAGENTEAFF
NA NA TRBJ2-7 TRBV29-1 12 TGCAGCGTCCGAGCCGCTGGGCACGAGCAGTACTTC CSVRAAGHEQYF
TRBD1 once TRBJ1-2 TRBV6-5 12 TGTGCCAGCAGGGGACAGGGGGGAGGCTACACCTTC CASRGQGGGYTF
TRBD2 NA TRBJ2-3 TRBV27 17 TGTGCCAGCAGTTCCCGCCGTGGGGACGGGGGGAGAGATACGCAGTATTTT CASSSRRGDGGRDTQYF
TRBD2 NA TRBJ2-5 TRBV3-1 16 TGTGCCAGCAGCCCCTCTTCCGGGACTAGCGGGGGGACCCAGTACTTC CASSPSSGTSGGTQYF
TRBD2 once TRBJ2-7 TRBV30 14 TGTGCCTTATCTCCGGGGGGAACCCCCTACGAGCAGTACTTC CALSPGGTPYEQYF
TRBD1 NA TRBJ1-1 TRBV25-1 15 TGTGCCAGCAGCGGCCCTGGGACAGGGGATACTGAAGCTTTCTTT CASSGPGTGDTEAFF
NA NA TRBJ2-3 TRBV29-1 11 TGCAGCGTGGACTGGCTGGGTACGCAGTATTTT CSVDWLGTQYF
TRBD1 NA TRBJ1-2 TRBV29-1 14 TGCAGCGCGGAGGGGACAGAGACATCCTATGGCTACACCTTC CSAEGTETSYGYTF
NA NA TRBJ1-5 TRBV9 15 TGTGCCAGCAGCGTAGGGGGGTTAAGCAATCAGCCCCAGCATTTT CASSVGGLSNQPQHF
NA NA TRBJ2-6 TRBV6-5 11 TGTGCCAGCAGGGGGCTGAACGTCCTGACTTTC CASRGLNVLTF
NA NA TRBJ1-2 TRBV20-1 11 TGCAGTGCTAGCGATGGGACGGCTAACACCTTC CSASDGTANTF
NA NA TRBJ2-2 TRBV9 13 TGTGCCAGCAGCGTCGGCCAGGGCGGGGAGCTGTTTTTT CASSVGQGGELFF
TRBD2 NA TRBJ2-5 TRBV3-1 14 TGTGCCAGCAGCCCGGGACTACCGGAAGAGACCCAGTACTTC CASSPGLPEETQYF
NA NA TRBJ1-1 TRBV15 15 TGTGCCACCAGCAGAGATCAAGGAGTCGACACTGAAGCTTTCTTT CATSRDQGVDTEAFF
NA NA TRBJ1-2 TRBV18 14 TGTGCCAGCTCACGTGACTTGGTCGACTATGGCTACACCTTC CASSRDLVDYGYTF
NA NA TRBJ2-5 TRBV11-1 13 TGTGCCAGCAGCTTAGTCAACGGAGGGGCCCAGTACTTC CASSLVNGGAQYF
TRBD1 NA TRBJ2-1 TRBV20-1 15 TGCAGTGCTTCCGGGACAGTAGTACCTGGCAATGAGCAGTTCTTC CSASGTVVPGNEQFF